The entry below gives a single T cell receptor beta chain sequence along with its context. This clonotype was detected only a few times. What this receptor recognizes is not known. Base qualities are not at hand, and no much larger clone is one base apart. Taken from cysteine to phenylalanine, the CDR3 has 13 residues. Only CDR3 DNA remains: 39 bases, in frame from the first base. The germline ends are 16 bases apart after V is trimmed by 6 bases and J by 4 bases. CDR1 and CDR2 are read off the germline V gene (reference sequence) as DFQATT and SNEGSKA. Ficoll-Paque density gradient centrifugation was used to isolate PBMCs. This sample stems from a study of T-cell memory formation after mild COVID-19 (dated by TCRdb to about 2021). For the wider study: Most TCR sequence clusters were specific to one of the two donors. Two young, previously healthy adult volunteers, one female and one male, were included in the cohort. In a couple of donors, T-cell clones that expanded and contracted after mild COVID-19 were tracked by sequencing TCRalpha and TCRbeta repertoires over time.

The sequencer was an Illumina NovaSeq 6000. TCRalpha and TCRbeta cDNA libraries were built by 5'RACE with constant-segment primers, adding sample barcodes and unique molecular identifiers. RNA was extracted from every sample with Trizol reagent. Amplification of the libraries took two PCR steps, and the second step added a second sample barcode plus Illumina TruSeq adapters. Libraries were sequenced on an Illumina NovaSeq with 2 x 150 bp paired-end reads. As for the authors' bioinformatics: With migec v1.2.7, reads were demultiplexed and then collapsed into UMI-guided consensus sequences. Using mixcr v2.1.11, UMI consensuses were aligned to TRA and TRB V and J templates and then assembled into clonotypes. Expanded or contracted clonotypes were those called significant by both edgeR and NoisET, with noise models trained on biological replicates. For edgeR calls, a false discovery rate-adjusted p below 0.01 and a log2 fold-change threshold of 1 were applied. PCA with hierarchical clustering of max-normalized trajectories of the 1000 most abundant clonotypes was used as exploratory dynamics analysis. Separately sequenced CD4+ and CD8+ repertoires were used to assign a CD4 or CD8 phenotype to each responding clone. TCRdb took the public reads, trimmed them with fastp at Q25, ran MiXCR for clone calling and kept in-frame beta chains. Rows merge per CDR3 protein into single entries with the most common DNA and genes. TCRdb's processing, not the authors', yielded these V and J calls. The table for this sample lists about 390,000 distinct CDR3 sequences; 15% to 20% of them were counted only once. In total, the top ten clones hold 20% to 25% of the sample.

What the study reported, not specific to this receptor: From day 15 to 85, contracting clones showed balanced CD4/CD8 phenotypes, whereas a second wave of clones that expanded from day 15 to 37 leaned towards CD4+. The detection of some responding clones in pre-infection memory suggests that pre-existing cross-reactive memory T cells joined the SARS-CoV-2 response. The study covered only a couple of mild cases, and larger cohorts including severe cases with pre-infection samples were considered necessary. Contracting CD4+ clones turned up mainly in the CM and EM memory subsets, whereas EMRA was where CD8+ clones were enriched. SARS-CoV-2 specificity was not confirmed for the second-wave clones peaking on day 37.

This sequence was found in a man younger than 30 who had mild COVID-19 (a few samples of this study predate the infection). The sample titles of this study are shuffled in the database, so cell type and time point are left out; the donor was told from shared clones. Sequenced material: PBMCs or a T cell subset sorted from them (not recorded which). The chain was built from TRBV20-1 and TRBJ2-7, with a weak D call of TRBD1 (6 bases match). The sequenced DNA: TGCAGTGCAAACAGGGCCCCCTCTTACGAGCAGTACTTC. Its protein is CSANRAPSYEQYF.